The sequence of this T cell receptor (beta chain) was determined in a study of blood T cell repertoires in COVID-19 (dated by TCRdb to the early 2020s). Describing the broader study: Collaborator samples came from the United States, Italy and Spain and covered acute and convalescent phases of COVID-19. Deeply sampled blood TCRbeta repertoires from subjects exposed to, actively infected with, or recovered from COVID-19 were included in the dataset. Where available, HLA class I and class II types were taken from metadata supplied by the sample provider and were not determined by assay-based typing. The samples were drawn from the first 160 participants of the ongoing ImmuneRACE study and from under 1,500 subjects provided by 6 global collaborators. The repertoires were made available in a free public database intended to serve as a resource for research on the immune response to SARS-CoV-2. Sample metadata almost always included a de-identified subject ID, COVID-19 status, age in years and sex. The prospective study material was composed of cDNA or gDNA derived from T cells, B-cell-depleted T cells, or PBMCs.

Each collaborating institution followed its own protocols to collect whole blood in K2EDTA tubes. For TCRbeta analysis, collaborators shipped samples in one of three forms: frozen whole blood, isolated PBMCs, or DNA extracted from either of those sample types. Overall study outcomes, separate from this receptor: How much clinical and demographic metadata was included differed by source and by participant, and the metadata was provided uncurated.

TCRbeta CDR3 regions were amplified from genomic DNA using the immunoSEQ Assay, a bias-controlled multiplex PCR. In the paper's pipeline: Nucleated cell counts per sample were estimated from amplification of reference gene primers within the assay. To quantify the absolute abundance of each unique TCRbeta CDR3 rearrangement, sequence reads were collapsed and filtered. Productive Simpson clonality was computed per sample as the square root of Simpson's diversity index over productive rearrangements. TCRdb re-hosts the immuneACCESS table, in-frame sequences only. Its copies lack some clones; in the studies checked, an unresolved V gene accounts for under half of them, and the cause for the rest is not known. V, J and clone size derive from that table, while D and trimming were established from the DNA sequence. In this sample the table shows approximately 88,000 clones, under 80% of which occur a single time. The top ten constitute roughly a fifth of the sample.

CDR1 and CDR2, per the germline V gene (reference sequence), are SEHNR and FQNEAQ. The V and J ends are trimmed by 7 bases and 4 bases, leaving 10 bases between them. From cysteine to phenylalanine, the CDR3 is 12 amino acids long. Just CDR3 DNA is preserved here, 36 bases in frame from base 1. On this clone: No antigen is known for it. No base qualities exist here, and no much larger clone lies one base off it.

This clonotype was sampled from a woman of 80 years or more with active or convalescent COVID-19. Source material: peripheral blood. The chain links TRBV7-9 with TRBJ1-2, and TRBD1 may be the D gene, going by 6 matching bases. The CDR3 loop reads CASTGDSYGYTF. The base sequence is TGTGCCAGCACAGGGGATTCCTATGGCTACACCTTC.